Following are 7 T cell receptor beta chains from one sample sequenced in a study of cytomegalovirus exposure and HLA in healthy donors (dated by TCRdb to the late 2010s). To prepare the library, the immunoSEQ multiplex PCR assay was applied. For the multiplex PCR, a mixture combining 60 forward primers for TCR Vbeta segments and 13 reverse primers for TCR Jbeta segments was used. The table was pulled from immuneACCESS by TCRdb, which kept in-frame rearrangements only. Such tables lose some clones; where checked, under half of the loss comes from unresolved V genes, and the rest has no known cause. The sample profile shows tens of thousands of clones; 60% to 80% of them were found once. Approximately 8.2% of the sample comes from the top ten. The specimen sequenced was PBMCs. The receptor set was obtained from a man in his sixties in good health and CMV-seronegative.

This clone has more than one count but fewer than ten. The V gene is TRBV7-2, the J gene TRBJ2-7, with 7 bases aligning to TRBD2. V gave up 6 bases and J gave up 4 bases; unmatched junction bases: 12. Germline V gene sequence: CDR1 SGHTA, CDR2 FQGNSA. The CDR3 has 15 amino acids. CDR3 DNA: TGTGCCAGCAGTCAGACTGGTTCTAGCGGTTACGAGCAGTACTTC. Protein sequence: CASSQTGSSGYEQYF.

This clone has just a few counts. The chain has TRBV27 and TRBJ1-1, with TRBD1 identical over 7 bases. The CDR3 is 14 amino acids. CDR1 and CDR2 (germline): MNHEY, SMNVEV (reference sequence). The ends lost 4 bases at V and 11 bases at J; junction bases unmatched: 13. The CDR3 protein is CASSSRDRINMAFF. Here the CDR3 DNA reads TGTGCCAGCAGTTCTCGGGACAGAATTAACATGGCTTTCTTT.

The chain couples TRBV19 to TRBJ2-7; 8 bases fit TRBD1. The germline gives CDR1 LNHDA, CDR2 SQIVND (reference sequence). V lost 4 bases and J lost 6; bases outside the gene matches: 5. The CDR3 sequence is 13 residues long. The CDR3 coding sequence is TGTGCCAGTAGTAAGGACAGGGTAGGCGAGCAGTACTTC. Protein: CASSKDRVGEQYF.

The DNA of the CDR3 is TGTGCCAGCAGAATATCTAGCGGGGGCTACAATGAGCAGTTCTTC. It specifies CASRISSGGYNEQFF. This chain links TRBV6-1 with TRBJ2-1, with 10 positions matching TRBD2. Germline values: CDR1 MNHNS, CDR2 SASEGT. V dropped 6 bases and J dropped 3; count of bases not matched to a gene: 5. The CDR3 loop spans 15 amino acids.

This clone has only a few counts. The CDR3 DNA sequence: TGCGCCGTGGGGGAGGGGCAGGCTGGGGCCAACGTCCTGACTTTC. Residues: CAVGEGQAGANVLTF. The chain couples TRBV10-2 to TRBJ2-6, with TRBD2 matching 7 bases. The trim removed 11 bases at V and 2 bases at J, leaving 9 bases unmatched. The V gene's germline CDR1 is WSHSY and CDR2 SAAADI. The CDR3 has 15 amino acids.

The chain joins TRBV27 to TRBJ2-3; maybe TRBD1 (6 bases). Germline-derived CDR1 and CDR2 are MNHEY and SMNVEV (reference sequence). Between the trimmed V and J ends, which lost 6 bases and 0 bases, there was a span of 13 bases. The CDR3 contains 15 residues. This CDR3 reads CASRGASGSTDTQYF. Written as DNA, the CDR3 is TGTGCCAGCAGGGGGGCCAGCGGAAGCACAGATACGCAGTATTTT.

J is TRBJ2-3 and V is TRBV28; no firm D call. The CDR3 loop spans 15 amino acids. V lost 5 bases, J lost 0 bases, and 12 bases lay in between. CDR1 is MDHEN and CDR2 is SYDVKM in the germline V gene. The CDR3 DNA is TGTGCCAGCAGTAATGGGCCTTCAAGCACAGATACGCAGTATTTT. This sequence encodes CASSNGPSSTDTQYF.